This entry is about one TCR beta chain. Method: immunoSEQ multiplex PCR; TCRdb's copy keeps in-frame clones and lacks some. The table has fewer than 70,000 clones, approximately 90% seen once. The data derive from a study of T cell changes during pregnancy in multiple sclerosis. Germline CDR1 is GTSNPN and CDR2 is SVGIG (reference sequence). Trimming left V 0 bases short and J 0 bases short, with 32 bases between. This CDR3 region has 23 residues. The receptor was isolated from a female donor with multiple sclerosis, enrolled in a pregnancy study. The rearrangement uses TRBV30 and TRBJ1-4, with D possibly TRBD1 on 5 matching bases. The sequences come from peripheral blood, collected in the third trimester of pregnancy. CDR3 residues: CAWSVLLWRGFQWGVSTNEKLFF. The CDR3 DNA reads TGTGCCTGGAGTGTATTGCTCTGGAGGGGATTCCAGTGGGGGGTATCAACTAATGAAAAACTGTTTTTT.